The 18 T cell receptor beta chains in this list originate from one sample, sequenced in a study of cytomegalovirus exposure and HLA in healthy donors. PCR amplification relied on 60 Vbeta primers (plus 13 Jbeta primers). Produced via immunoSEQ multiplex PCR; TCRdb's table is partial and in-frame only. The data hold some 200,000 clones, with about 80% observed a single time. What was sequenced was PBMCs. The receptor source for this set is a man aged 18 to 30 in good health and CMV-seronegative.

V gene TRBV13 combines with J gene TRBJ1-2; 7 nucleotides align to TRBD1. Germline V lookup: CDR1 PRHDT, CDR2 FYEKMQ (reference sequence). V lost 1 base, J lost 3 bases, and 8 bases stayed unmatched. CDR3 length: 16 amino acids. Written as DNA, the CDR3 is TGTGCCAGCAGCTTAGACCGGACAGGAGGGGACTATGGCTACACCTTC. Protein product: CASSLDRTGGDYGYTF.

V gene TRBV7-2 combines with J gene TRBJ2-5; unclear D gene. V gave up 2 bases and J gave up 1 base, with 5 bases separating them. Germline V lookup: CDR1 SGHTA, CDR2 FQGNSA. This CDR3 has 13 amino acids. CDR3 protein: CASSLNSQETQYF. The CDR3 nucleotides read TGTGCCAGCAGCTTAAACAGCCAAGAGACCCAGTACTTC.

The chain couples TRBV29-1 to TRBJ2-2; TRBD2 agrees at 15 bases. Trimming took 4 bases from V and 1 from J; bases not matched to a gene: 7. The length of the CDR3 is 18 residues. Per germline, CDR1 SQVTM and CDR2 ANQGSEA. The DNA of the CDR3 is TGCAGCGTTGTTCAGGGACTAGCGGGAGGTCGGAACACCGGGGAGCTGTTTTTT. Protein: CSVVQGLAGGRNTGELFF.

In its sample, this clone was seen a few times. The chain uses TRBV6-5 and TRBJ1-1; 7 bases agree with TRBD1. This CDR3 is built from 12 residues. Trimming at V came to 5 bases and at J to 4 bases, leaving 1 base not matched to a gene. Germline CDR1 and CDR2: MNHEY and SVGAGI. The CDR3 bases are TGTGCCAGCAGTGACAGGGTCACTGAAGCTTTCTTT. It is translated as CASSDRVTEAFF.

The chain couples TRBV5-4 to TRBJ1-2; D perhaps matches TRBD1 (6 bases). The V and J ends lost 3 bases and 7 bases respectively, with 16 bases between them. Germline V gene lookup returns CDR1 SGHNT and CDR2 YYREEE (reference sequence). CDR3 length: 14 amino acids. CDR3 in amino acids: CASSYARAGAGYTF. CDR3 nucleotide sequence: TGTGCCAGCAGCTACGCGCGGGCAGGGGCTGGCTACACCTTC.

With regard to this clone: Sequence at one end of the junction differs from germline and may be a read error. This chain connects TRBV5-1 to TRBJ2-1, with 8 positions matching TRBD2. CDR3 length equals 17 residues. CDR1 is SGHRS and CDR2 is YFSETQ in the germline V gene. CDR3 in DNA: TGCGCCAGCAGATCCAGCGGGAGTCTCCCCTCCTCCAATGAGCAGTTCTTC. It is translated as CASRSSGSLPSSNEQFF. The whole variable domain, filled in from reference TRBV5-1 and TRBJ2-1, reads KAGVTQTPRYLIKTRGQQVTLSCSPISGHRSVSWYQQTPGQGLQFLFEYFSETQRNKGNFPGRFSGRQFSNSRSEMNVSTLELGDSALYLCASRSSGSLPSSNEQFFGPGTRLTVL.

This chain uses TRBV28 with TRBJ2-7; 9 bases are shared with TRBD1. V was clipped by 0 bases and J by 5 bases; unmatched bases: 8. This CDR3 comprises 16 residues. Per the germline V gene, CDR1 is MDHEN and CDR2 is SYDVKM. The CDR3 DNA follows: TGTGCCAGCAGTTTATGGTCCTCGGACAGGGGCGACGAGCAGTACTTC. It is translated as CASSLWSSDRGDEQYF.

The chain recombines TRBV6-1 with TRBJ2-2; D may be TRBD1 (6 bases). V lost 5 bases to trimming and J lost 7 bases, with 14 bases between them. Looked up from germline, CDR1 is MNHNS and CDR2 is SASEGT. This CDR3 is built from 14 residues. The CDR3 coding sequence is TGTGCCAGCAGTTCACACTCAGGGGTCGGGGAGCTGTTTTTT. Translating it yields CASSSHSGVGELFF.

This clone was seen more than once but under ten times. The genes are TRBV9 and TRBJ2-7; D is possibly TRBD2 (6 bases). CDR1 SGDLS and CDR2 YYNGEE come from the germline V gene. Trimming left V 3 bases short and J 4 bases short, with 11 bases between. CDR3 length: 13 amino acids. CDR3 sequence: CASSEGLFYEQYF. CDR3 coding DNA: TGTGCCAGCAGCGAGGGACTGTTTTACGAGCAGTACTTC.

This clone occurred a few times. The V gene is TRBV7-2, the J gene TRBJ1-1; D may be TRBD1 (5 bases). V lost 4 bases, J lost 1 base, and 13 bases lay in between. Per germline, CDR1 SGHTA and CDR2 FQGNSA. This CDR3 is built from 15 residues. The CDR3 here is CASSSPKTGNTEAFF. The CDR3 DNA is TGTGCCAGCAGCTCACCTAAAACAGGGAACACTGAAGCTTTCTTT.

The chain couples TRBV27 to TRBJ1-1; TRBD1 matches 10 bases. This CDR3 region has 14 residues. Germline CDR1 and CDR2: MNHEY and SMNVEV (reference sequence). The V gene end was trimmed by 5 bases and the J gene end by 4 bases; junction bases not matched to a gene: 4. CDR3 DNA: TGTGCCAGCAGTACCCGGACAGGGGGCACTGAAGCTTTCTTT. It specifies CASSTRTGGTEAFF.

This sequence joins TRBV6-5 and TRBJ2-7; TRBD1 might be the D (6 bases). Trimming pared 7 bases from V and 2 bases from J, leaving 12 bases between. Germline V gives CDR1 MNHEY, CDR2 SVGAGI. The CDR3 covers 13 residues. The CDR3 coding sequence is TGTGCCAGCACTCCGCCAGGGGCCTACGAGCAGTACTTC. As protein: CASTPPGAYEQYF.

This chain links TRBV7-9 with TRBJ2-2; weak D call: TRBD2 (6 bases). The germline gives CDR1 SEHNR, CDR2 FQNEAQ (reference sequence). The CDR3 runs to 13 residues. As DNA, the CDR3 is TGTGCTGACGCGGGGCTGAACACCGGGGAGCTGTTTTTT. Protein product: CADAGLNTGELFF.

The chain has TRBV6-1 and TRBJ2-7; tentative D call: TRBD2 (5 bases). This CDR3 has 15 amino acids. Germline CDR1 is MNHNS and CDR2 is SASEGT. The V gene lost 4 bases and the J gene lost 3 bases, with 16 bases spanning the gap. CDR3 residues: CASSASPFRGYEQYF. For the CDR3, the DNA is TGTGCCAGCAGTGCCTCCCCCTTCCGGGGCTACGAGCAGTACTTC.

This sequence joins TRBV5-6 and TRBJ2-3; D unclear. Looked up from germline, CDR1 is SGHDT and CDR2 is YYEEEE. CDR3 size: 14 residues. V lost 4 bases to trimming and J lost 2 bases, with 11 bases between them. Written as DNA, the CDR3 is TGTGCCAGCAGCCCCCCTGGCCCCACAGATACGCAGTATTTT. Translated, it gives CASSPPGPTDTQYF.

V and J are TRBV27 and TRBJ2-7, with TRBD1 matching 10 bases. CDR3 length: 15 amino acids. Per the germline V gene, CDR1 is MNHEY and CDR2 is SMNVEV (reference sequence). V was pared by 6 bases and J by 5 bases, with 10 bases of the junction left unmatched. This CDR3 is CASSSMGQGSHEQYF. The CDR3 coding sequence is TGTGCCAGCAGCTCGATGGGACAGGGGTCCCACGAGCAGTACTTC.

V usage is TRBV11-2 and J usage is TRBJ1-2; 8 bases align to TRBD1. CDR3 length: 13 amino acids. V lost 8 bases, J lost 4 bases, and 6 bases stayed unmatched. In germline, CDR1 is SGHAT, CDR2 FQNNGV. The CDR3 region is CASAPGGGYGYTF. CDR3 coding DNA: TGTGCCAGCGCCCCAGGGGGCGGCTATGGCTACACCTTC.

Notes on this clone: One end of the junction is discordant with germline, which a read error may explain. The chain uses TRBV19 and TRBJ1-2; D unresolved. The CDR3 contains 13 residues. The V gene's germline CDR1 is LNHDA and CDR2 SQIVND (reference sequence). The CDR3 is CASMVGRNSGYTF. Here the CDR3 DNA reads TGTGCCAGTATGGTGGGCAGGAACTCTGGCTACACCTTC. The variable domain in full, with the rest retrieved from reference TRBV19 and TRBJ1-2, is DGGITQSPKYLFRKEGQNVTLSCEQNLNHDAMYWYRQDPGQGLRLIYYSQIVNDFQKGDIAEGYSVSREKKESFPLTVTSAQKNPTAFYLCASMVGRNSGYTFGSGTRLTVV.